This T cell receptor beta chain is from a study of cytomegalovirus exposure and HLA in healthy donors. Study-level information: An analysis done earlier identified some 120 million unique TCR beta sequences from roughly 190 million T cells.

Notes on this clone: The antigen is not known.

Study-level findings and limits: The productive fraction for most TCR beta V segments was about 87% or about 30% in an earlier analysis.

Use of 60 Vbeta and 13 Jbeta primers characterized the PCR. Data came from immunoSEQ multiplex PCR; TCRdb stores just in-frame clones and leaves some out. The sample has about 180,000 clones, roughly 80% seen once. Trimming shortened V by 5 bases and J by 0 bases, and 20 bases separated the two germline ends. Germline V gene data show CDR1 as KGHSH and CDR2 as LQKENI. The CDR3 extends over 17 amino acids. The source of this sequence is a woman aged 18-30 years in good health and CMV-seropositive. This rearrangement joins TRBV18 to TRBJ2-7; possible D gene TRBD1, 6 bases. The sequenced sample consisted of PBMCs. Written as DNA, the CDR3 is TGTGCCAGCTCATCCCCGACAGGCCCTTTGAGCTCCTACGAGCAGTACTTC. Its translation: CASSSPTGPLSSYEQYF.